Given below is one T cell receptor beta chain in context. The antigen it binds to is not known. TCR beta CDR3 regions were amplified by multiplex PCR from an average of approximately 1,200 ng genomic DNA per sample using the immunoSEQ assay. The assay corrected primer bias using a complete synthetic TCR repertoire to establish an amplification baseline. The amplicons were sequenced using the Illumina platform. Per the original workflow: Sequences were error-corrected by clustering with frequency ratios and a modified nearest-neighbor algorithm and were then analyzed in the immunoSEQ Analyzer with IMGT gene definitions. At each rarefaction depth, TCR richness and evenness were averaged across 20 rarefaction repeats, and any sample with fewer sequences than the depth was left out. Wilcoxon rank sum tests with FDR correction were used to compare relative abundances of V, D and J genes between the groups. Blinded duplicates gave an intraclass correlation of about 96% for TCR richness and an average of around 83% across some 69 gene segments. This is the immuneACCESS table as TCRdb keeps it, with only in-frame sequences that have V and J called. A part of the clones is gone; compared with another copy, unresolved V genes explain less than half, and the rest is unexplained. V and J calls and clone size come straight from that table; D and trimming were deduced from the DNA. The sample's own table lists around 30,000 clones. The ten largest clonotypes hold 2.8% of the sample.

Every participant had a single incident cervical HPV16 infection, and women with prevalent HPV16 infections were excluded. Cervical HPV DNA was detected with MY09/MY11 PCR, and genotyping was done with dot-blot hybridization. Approximately 16 mL of heparinized blood were centrifuged, and the buffy coat was aliquoted, frozen at -30°C, then stored at -80°C. Genomic DNA was extracted from buffy coat specimens using QIAGEN kits. The entry originates in a study of T cells in women clearing cervical HPV infection (dated by TCRdb to 2017 to 2018). Notes on the research overall: Cases were 20 to 25 women with histologically confirmed HPV16-related CIN3 or worse, including a couple of invasive cancers. An exploratory proof-of-principle case-control study, nested within the Guanacaste HPV Natural History Study in Costa Rica, was conducted to compare TCR repertoires across cervical HPV16 outcomes. HLA typing was available for only a few women, so HLA type could not be excluded as a confounder. Controls were under 30 women whose single incident HPV16 infection cleared within 12 months without precancer or cancer developing. In the parent cohort, approximately 9,900 women aged 18 or older were enrolled in Guanacaste, Costa Rica, during about 1992 to 1994 and then followed for less than nine years. Cases had a median age of approximately 35 years compared with more than 37 for controls, and baseline characteristics showed no significant differences between the groups. For cases, a median interval of nearly 150 days, with an interquartile range of roughly 80 to 200 days, was observed between lesion detection and blood sampling. Cases and controls were matched on year of sample collection and on age within five years. Case blood was taken at the visit when the lesion was first identified, whereas control blood was taken when infection was no longer detected. As quality controls, five blinded duplicates were added to each group, bringing the total to roughly 60 samples made up of some 50 participants and approximately ten replicates. The investigation overall reported the following: TCR repertoire richness was significantly higher in CIN3+ cases than in controls across sequencing depths, while evenness did not differ. T-cell numbers per sample were unknown, so richness differences could reflect varying T-cell content rather than repertoire biology. The cross-sectional design could not show whether associations preceded infection or resulted from it; effector/memory subsets and HPV-specific T cells were not isolated. Random forest classifiers combining richness and V gene abundances distinguished cases from controls with an estimated AUC of 0.83.

The sequence derives from a woman between 18 and 75 years old with a cervical HPV16 infection that either progressed to CIN3+ or cleared (not recorded which). Material: blood buffy coat.

The CDR3 protein sequence reads: CASSKRETSGGNEQFF. The part of the CDR3 DNA that was read is TGTGCCAGTAGCAAAAGGGAGACTAGCGGGGGGAATGAG. The V and J genes are TRBV19 and TRBJ2-1; TRBD2 agrees with 13 junctional bases. The read terminates 3 residues ahead of where the CDR3 ends, so the germline J gene completes it. The V end gives up 6 bases and the J end 7 bases, leaving 9 bases in the junction not matched to a gene. According to the germline V gene (reference sequence), CDR1 reads LNHDA and CDR2 reads SQIVND. The CDR3 covers 16 residues, taking in both the cysteine and the phenylalanine. The DNA shown is the part of the CDR3 that was read: 39 bases, in frame from base 1.